This is a list of T cell receptor beta chains from one sample in a study of cytomegalovirus exposure and HLA in healthy donors. Repertoires were generated with immunoSEQ multiplex PCR, while TCRdb's copy carries only in-frame clones and drops some. The sample totals fewer than 200,000 clones. The specimen was PBMCs. These receptors were obtained from a woman aged 55-69 years in good health and CMV-seronegative. CDR3s include the opening cysteine and the closing phenylalanine or tryptophan. A D gene is named only where the DNA matches it firmly.

v_gene: TRBV5-1; j_gene: TRBJ2-3; d_gene: .; CDR3nt: TGCGCCAGCAGCTTCGAAGGGGCAGATACGCAGTATTTT; CDR3aa: CASSFEGADTQYF
v_gene: TRBV10-3; j_gene: TRBJ2-1; d_gene: TRBD1; CDR3nt: TGTGCCATCAGTACGGGACAGGGATACAATGAGCAGTTCTTC; CDR3aa: CAISTGQGYNEQFF
v_gene: TRBV2; j_gene: TRBJ2-1; d_gene: TRBD2; CDR3nt: TGTGCCAGCAGGAACGGGGGGGGCGACAATGAGCAGTTCTTC; CDR3aa: CASRNGGGDNEQFF
v_gene: TRBV6-5; j_gene: TRBJ2-7; d_gene: .; CDR3nt: TGTGCCAGCAGTTACTCTTCGAGCTGGGCCTACGAGCAGTACTTC; CDR3aa: CASSYSSSWAYEQYF
v_gene: TRBV18; j_gene: TRBJ1-5; d_gene: .; CDR3nt: TGTGCCAGCTCACCAGGACAAGATCAGCCCCAGCATTTT; CDR3aa: CASSPGQDQPQHF
v_gene: TRBV27; j_gene: TRBJ1-5; d_gene: TRBD1; CDR3nt: TGTGCCAGCAGTTTGACAGGGAATCAGCCCCAGCATTTT; CDR3aa: CASSLTGNQPQHF
v_gene: TRBV2; j_gene: TRBJ1-2; d_gene: TRBD1; CDR3nt: TGTGCCAGCTCCGCGACAGGGGGCCAGTATGGCTACACCTTC; CDR3aa: CASSATGGQYGYTF
v_gene: TRBV6-1; j_gene: TRBJ1-4; d_gene: .; CDR3nt: TGTGCCAGCAGTGAGACGGGTGGGGAAAAACTGTTTTTT; CDR3aa: CASSETGGEKLFF
v_gene: TRBV4-1; j_gene: TRBJ2-7; d_gene: .; CDR3nt: TGCGCCAGCAGCCGCGGCCTTAATTCGGCCTTCATCTACGAGCAGTACTTC; CDR3aa: CASSRGLNSAFIYEQYF
v_gene: TRBV7-9; j_gene: TRBJ2-7; d_gene: .; CDR3nt: TGTGCCAGCAGCATAACGGGCGAGCAGTACTTC; CDR3aa: CASSITGEQYF
v_gene: TRBV7-2; j_gene: TRBJ1-3; d_gene: .; CDR3nt: TGTGCCAGCAGCTTAGCGAGAAGCTTCTCTGGAAACACCATATATTTT; CDR3aa: CASSLARSFSGNTIYF
v_gene: TRBV7-9; j_gene: TRBJ2-7; d_gene: .; CDR3nt: TGTGCCAGCAGCTCACAGGGCTACGAGCAGTACTTC; CDR3aa: CASSSQGYEQYF
v_gene: TRBV5-1; j_gene: TRBJ1-5; d_gene: TRBD1; CDR3nt: TGCGCCAGCAGCTTGGCCCCCGGGACAGGGGAGGGTAGCAATCAGCCCCAGCATTTT; CDR3aa: CASSLAPGTGEGSNQPQHF
v_gene: TRBV6-1; j_gene: TRBJ1-6; d_gene: TRBD1; CDR3nt: TGTGCCAGCAGTGAAGCCCGGACAGGGAGGCTCCACTTT; CDR3aa: CASSEARTGRLHF
v_gene: TRBV18; j_gene: TRBJ2-2; d_gene: .; CDR3nt: TGTGCCAGCTCACCAGGTGCAGGGCCGAACACCGGGGAGCTGTTTTTT; CDR3aa: CASSPGAGPNTGELFF
v_gene: TRBV5-6; j_gene: TRBJ2-7; d_gene: TRBD1; CDR3nt: TGTGCCAGCAGCCTGGGACAGGGCTGGCCGTACTTC; CDR3aa: CASSLGQGWPYF
v_gene: TRBV11-2; j_gene: TRBJ2-7; d_gene: .; CDR3nt: TGTGCCAGCAGCATATTAAGGGGGGGCTTGGAGCAGTACTTC; CDR3aa: CASSILRGGLEQYF
v_gene: TRBV2; j_gene: TRBJ2-7; d_gene: TRBD1; CDR3nt: TGTGCCAGCTCAGGCCACGGGACAGGGTACTACGAGCAGTACTTC; CDR3aa: CASSGHGTGYYEQYF
v_gene: TRBV18; j_gene: TRBJ2-5; d_gene: .; CDR3nt: TGTGCCAGCTCAGAGGACAGAGAAGAGACCCAGTACTTC; CDR3aa: CASSEDREETQYF
v_gene: TRBV6-6; j_gene: TRBJ1-5; d_gene: .; CDR3nt: TGTGCCAGCAGCCCTAGTCAGGGCGATCAGCCCCAGCATTTT; CDR3aa: CASSPSQGDQPQHF
v_gene: TRBV7-9; j_gene: TRBJ2-5; d_gene: TRBD1; CDR3nt: TGTGCCAGCAGCGAAAGAGGGGACAGGGGGCTAGAGACCCAGTACTTC; CDR3aa: CASSERGDRGLETQYF
v_gene: TRBV29-1; j_gene: TRBJ1-1; d_gene: .; CDR3nt: TGCAGCGTTTACACCCCGGGACTTAGGACCACTGAAGCTTTCTTT; CDR3aa: CSVYTPGLRTTEAFF
v_gene: TRBV27; j_gene: TRBJ1-5; d_gene: TRBD1; CDR3nt: TGTGCCAGCAGCCGGACATCCGGACAGGGGGCATTTGGCAATCAGCCCCAGCATTTT; CDR3aa: CASSRTSGQGAFGNQPQHF
v_gene: TRBV7-9; j_gene: TRBJ1-2; d_gene: .; CDR3nt: TGTGCCAGCAGCTTAAAGACAGTAAACTATGGCTACACCTTC; CDR3aa: CASSLKTVNYGYTF
v_gene: TRBV30; j_gene: TRBJ2-7; d_gene: TRBD1; CDR3nt: TGTGCCTGGAGTGCCGGGACAGGGTGGAACGAGCAGTACTTC; CDR3aa: CAWSAGTGWNEQYF
v_gene: TRBV11-3; j_gene: TRBJ2-1; d_gene: TRBD2; CDR3nt: TGTGCCAGCAGCCCGGGCTGGGGCGGGGGGCCCGGGGATGAGCAGTTCTTC; CDR3aa: CASSPGWGGGPGDEQFF
v_gene: TRBV2; j_gene: TRBJ1-1; d_gene: .; CDR3nt: TGTGCCAGACAGAAGCAGGTGAACACTGAAGCTTTCTTT; CDR3aa: CARQKQVNTEAFF
v_gene: TRBV6-5; j_gene: TRBJ2-7; d_gene: .; CDR3nt: TGTGCCAGCAGAACACAGGGAATCCCTTACGAGCAGTACTTC; CDR3aa: CASRTQGIPYEQYF
v_gene: TRBV29-1; j_gene: TRBJ2-5; d_gene: TRBD2; CDR3nt: TGCAGCGTGGGGAGCGGGGGGTACCAAGAGACCCAGTACTTC; CDR3aa: CSVGSGGYQETQYF
v_gene: TRBV29-1; j_gene: TRBJ2-5; d_gene: .; CDR3nt: TGCAGCGTTGATGTAGGGGAAGTTCGCCAAGAGACCCAGTACTTC; CDR3aa: CSVDVGEVRQETQYF
v_gene: TRBV21-1; j_gene: TRBJ2-7; d_gene: .; CDR3nt: TGTGCCAGCAGAGCAGGACAGGAATTGGCTACCCTCTACGAGCAGTACTTC; CDR3aa: CASRAGQELATLYEQYF
v_gene: TRBV13; j_gene: TRBJ2-1; d_gene: .; CDR3nt: TGTGCCACCACAGGCCAGGAAGGGGCCAATGAGCAGTTCTTC; CDR3aa: CATTGQEGANEQFF
v_gene: TRBV11-3; j_gene: TRBJ2-4; d_gene: TRBD2; CDR3nt: TGTGCCAGCAGCTTAGGAGGGGAGGGAGGCACCAGAGGCAAAAACATTCAGTACTTC; CDR3aa: CASSLGGEGGTRGKNIQYF
v_gene: TRBV7-9; j_gene: TRBJ1-2; d_gene: .; CDR3nt: TGTGCCAGCAGACCTACCGACAGCTATGGCTACACCTTC; CDR3aa: CASRPTDSYGYTF
v_gene: TRBV9; j_gene: TRBJ2-7; d_gene: .; CDR3nt: TGTGCCAGCAGTATCGACGGAGACTACGAGCAGTACTTC; CDR3aa: CASSIDGDYEQYF
v_gene: TRBV7-8; j_gene: TRBJ2-7; d_gene: .; CDR3nt: TGTGCCAGCAGCTTCCGGGGGGCTAGCGGAGGAAGCTACGAGCAGTACTTC; CDR3aa: CASSFRGASGGSYEQYF